This passage covers 29 T cell receptor beta chains from one sample sequenced in a study of blood T cell repertoires in COVID-19 (dated by TCRdb to 2018 to 2020). The library came from the immunoSEQ multiplex PCR assay. As stored in TCRdb, this immuneACCESS dataset retains in-frame rearrangements with V and J assigned. A fraction of the clones does not appear; measured against another copy, unresolved V genes explain less than half of the discrepancy, and the remainder lacks a known reason. In this sample the table shows 20,000 or so clones, around nine tenths of which occur a single time. Of the sample, 15% to 20% is held by the ten largest clones. Sequencing was performed on peripheral blood. These receptor sequences come from a human donor with acute or convalescent COVID-19. The donor label of this sample is uncertain.

The chain joins TRBV6-6 to TRBJ1-1, with 8 bases fitting TRBD1. The germline CDR1 and CDR2 sequences are MNHNY and SVGAGI (reference sequence). The CDR3 sequence is 14 residues long. V shed 5 bases and J 5 bases; nucleotides not matched to a gene: 7. CDR3 DNA: TGTGCCAGCAGTAAAGGACAGGGTGGTACTGAAGCTTTCTTT. Its protein is CASSKGQGGTEAFF.

The J gene is TRBJ1-1, the V gene TRBV6-5; TRBD1 matches 7 bases. Germline values: CDR1 MNHEY, CDR2 SVGAGI. Trimming at V came to 7 bases and at J to 11 bases, leaving 16 bases not matched to a gene. CDR3 size: 14 residues. The DNA of the CDR3 is TGTGCCAGCACTGCGAGTACAACAGGGGTAGGGGCTTTCTTT. Translated, it gives CASTASTTGVGAFF.

The V call is TRBV19, the J call TRBJ2-1; tentatively, D is TRBD2 (5 bases). The CDR3 has 15 amino acids. The V end lost 4 bases, the J end lost 0 bases, and 10 bases lay between the germline ends. Germline CDR1 and CDR2: LNHDA and SQIVND (reference sequence). For the CDR3, the DNA is TGTGCCAGTAGTAGCGGGCTGAGCTCCTACAATGAGCAGTTCTTC. Translated: CASSSGLSSYNEQFF.

The chain couples TRBV5-6 to TRBJ2-5; 12 bases map to TRBD2. V was pared by 0 bases and J by 4 bases, with 10 bases of the junction left unmatched. The CDR3 consists of 18 residues. The germline gives CDR1 SGHDT, CDR2 YYEEEE. The CDR3 DNA sequence: TGTGCCAGCAGCTTGGAAGGACTAGCGGGGAGGGTTGGAGAGACCCAGTACTTC. Translating it yields CASSLEGLAGRVGETQYF.

This CDR3 reads CASSLMQGAYEQYF. The CDR3 nucleotides are TGTGCCAGCAGTTTGATGCAGGGGGCCTACGAGCAGTACTTC. The chain links TRBV27 to TRBJ2-7, with 7 bases lining up with TRBD1. The V gene's germline CDR1 is MNHEY and CDR2 SMNVEV (reference sequence). The trim removed 3 bases at V and 2 bases at J, leaving 4 bases unmatched. The CDR3 consists of 14 residues.

The chain carries TRBV2 and TRBJ2-3; 9 bases are a match to TRBD1. CDR3 length: 14 residues. Trimming took 5 bases from V and 4 from J; bases not matched to a gene: 4. Germline V gives CDR1 SNHLY, CDR2 FYNNEI. CDR3: CASSRDRAPDTQYF. In nucleotides, the CDR3 is TGTGCCAGCAGTCGGGACAGGGCCCCAGATACGCAGTATTTT.

Within the sample, this clone is medium-sized. The genes are TRBV5-1 and TRBJ1-5; D may be TRBD1 (5 bases). The germline gives CDR1 SGHRS, CDR2 YFSETQ. Trimming pared 6 bases from V and 4 bases from J, leaving 14 bases between. This CDR3 is built from 14 residues. The CDR3 region is CASKAGGENQPQHF. CDR3 nucleotide sequence: TGCGCCAGCAAGGCCGGGGGGGAAAATCAGCCCCAGCATTTT.

The chain recombines TRBV19 with TRBJ2-7, with 7 bases lining up with TRBD2. J gave up 4 bases and V 3 bases, and 6 bases lay outside the gene matches. The germline V gene encodes CDR1 LNHDA and CDR2 SQIVND (reference sequence). The CDR3 sequence is 14 residues long. In DNA, the CDR3 is TGTGCCAGTAGTATTCGGGGGGTCCTGTACGAGCAGTACTTC. It translates to CASSIRGVLYEQYF.

V gene TRBV6-5 combines with J gene TRBJ1-1; TRBD1 is a possible D gene (6 bases). V lost 2 bases and J lost 6, with 10 bases in between. CDR3 length equals 13 residues. Germline V lookup: CDR1 MNHEY, CDR2 SVGAGI. The CDR3: CASSYTTGPEAFF. In DNA, the CDR3 is TGTGCCAGCAGTTACACAACAGGGCCTGAAGCTTTCTTT.

The chain has TRBV19 and TRBJ2-1, with D tentatively TRBD1 (6 bases). V dropped 2 bases and J dropped 0 bases, with 14 bases sitting between them. This CDR3 contains 17 residues. The germline CDR1 and CDR2 sequences are LNHDA and SQIVND (reference sequence). CDR3 nucleotides: TGTGCCAGTAGTATAAAGGGGCAGGGGAGCTCCTACAATGAGCAGTTCTTC. This gives the protein CASSIKGQGSSYNEQFF.

The V call is TRBV6-2 or TRBV6-3, the J call TRBJ1-5; D might be TRBD1 (5 bases). The CDR3 loop spans 19 amino acids. In germline, CDR1 is MNHEY, CDR2 SVGEGT. V shed 2 bases and J shed 2 bases, with 22 bases lying between them. CDR3 protein: CASSYPPGLPPRGNQPQHF. CDR3 coding DNA: TGTGCCAGCAGTTACCCCCCGGGACTCCCTCCTCGGGGCAATCAGCCCCAGCATTTT.

The rearrangement uses TRBV29-1 and TRBJ1-1; TRBD1 might be the D (6 bases). Trimming shortened V by 6 bases and J by 1 base, and 12 bases separated the two germline ends. Germline lookup yields CDR1 SQVTM and CDR2 ANQGSEA. The CDR3 sequence is 13 residues long. For the CDR3, the DNA is TGCAGCGTCAAACAGGGCCAGAACACTGAAGCTTTCTTT. Protein: CSVKQGQNTEAFF. Drawing the rest from reference TRBV29-1 and TRBJ1-1, the complete variable domain is SAVISQKPSRDICQRGTSLTIQCQVDSQVTMMFWYRQQPGQSLTLIATANQGSEATYESGFVIDKFPISRPNLTFSTLTVSNMSPEDSSIYLCSVKQGQNTEAFFGQGTRLTVV.

J is TRBJ1-2 and V is TRBV5-4, with 8 bases lining up with TRBD1. The germline V gene encodes CDR1 SGHNT and CDR2 YYREEE (reference sequence). V was clipped by 4 bases and J by 5 bases; unmatched bases: 7. CDR3 length equals 14 residues. The CDR3 sequence is CASSAQQGGYGYTF. DNA for the CDR3: TGTGCCAGCAGCGCACAACAGGGGGGGTATGGCTACACCTTC.

This clone has only a few counts. CDR3 protein: CASSAGLFGANEKLFF. CDR3 DNA: TGTGCCAGCAGCGCCGGACTCTTTGGAGCTAATGAAAAACTGTTTTTT. The chain carries TRBV7-8 and TRBJ1-4; no reliable D call. This CDR3 is 16 amino acids long. V lost 5 bases to trimming and J lost 3 bases, with 16 bases between them. Germline lookup yields CDR1 SGHVS and CDR2 FQNEAQ.

In DNA, the CDR3 is TGCGCCAGCAGCTTGGACGGGACAGGGTTCACCGGGGAGCTGTTTTTT. Its translation: CASSLDGTGFTGELFF. The rearrangement joins TRBV5-1 to TRBJ2-2; the match to TRBD1 covers 9 bases. Germline CDR1 reads SGHRS; CDR2 reads YFSETQ. CDR3 length equals 16 residues. Trimming at V came to 0 bases and at J to 4 bases, leaving 4 bases not matched to a gene.

The genes are TRBV19 and TRBJ2-4, with TRBD2 identical over 7 bases. The CDR3 is made up of 15 amino acids. Germline-derived CDR1 and CDR2 are LNHDA and SQIVND (reference sequence). V gave up 4 bases and J gave up 5 bases; unmatched junction bases: 8. CDR3 residues: CASSSFSGGENIQYF. For the CDR3, the DNA is TGTGCCAGTAGTAGCTTTTCTGGGGGGGAAAACATTCAGTACTTC.

The CDR3: CASSPGGEGNQPQHF. DNA for the CDR3: TGTGCCAGCAGCCCAGGGGGCGAGGGCAATCAGCCCCAGCATTTT. This chain uses TRBV7-8 with TRBJ1-5; 8 bases match TRBD1. The germline V gene has CDR1 SGHVS and CDR2 FQNEAQ. The CDR3 has 15 amino acids. The V gene end was trimmed by 5 bases and the J gene end by 2 bases; junction bases not matched to a gene: 5.

This chain joins TRBV7-2 and TRBJ2-5, with 10 bases aligning to TRBD2. CDR3 size: 17 residues. With V trimmed by 1 base and J by 2 bases, 7 bases remained unmatched. The germline V gene has CDR1 SGHTA and CDR2 FQGNSA. CDR3 amino acids: CASSLVGPSGGQETQYF. CDR3 nucleotides: TGTGCCAGCAGCTTAGTGGGTCCTAGCGGGGGACAAGAGACCCAGTACTTC.

This chain connects TRBV25-1 to TRBJ1-1, with D perhaps matching TRBD1 (6 bases). Trimming pared 2 bases from V and 1 base from J, leaving 11 bases between. The germline V gene encodes CDR1 MGHDK and CDR2 SYGVNS. This CDR3 spans 15 amino acids. As DNA, the CDR3 is TGTGCCAGCAGTGAAGGGGGGGCAGGGAACACTGAAGCTTTCTTT. It encodes CASSEGGAGNTEAFF. The variable domain in full, completed from reference TRBV25-1 and TRBJ1-1, reads EADIYQTPRYLVIGTGKKITLECSQTMGHDKMYWYQQDPGMELHLIHYSYGVNSTEKGDLSSESTVSRIRTEHFPLTLESARPSHTSQYLCASSEGGAGNTEAFFGQGTRLTVV.

The CDR3 DNA reads TGCGCCAGCAGAGACAGGGGGTCGGCTGGAAACACCATATATTTT. Protein sequence: CASRDRGSAGNTIYF. This rearrangement joins TRBV10-2 to TRBJ1-3; TRBD1 agrees at 9 bases. The junction had 5 bases not matched to a gene; V was cut back by 6 bases and J by 2 bases. This CDR3 region has 15 residues. Germline lookup yields CDR1 WSHSY and CDR2 SAAADI.

This clone was seen only once. The rearrangement uses TRBV5-4 and TRBJ2-5; 11 bases are a match to TRBD1. CDR1 and CDR2 from the germline V gene are SGHNT and YYREEE (reference sequence). This CDR3 comprises 15 residues. After removal of 4 bases from V and 3 bases from J, the junction contained 5 bases not matched to a gene. CDR3 in amino acids: CASSLGTGGKETQYF. The CDR3 DNA reads TGTGCCAGCAGCCTCGGGACAGGGGGGAAAGAGACCCAGTACTTC.

The chain links TRBV6-6 to TRBJ2-1, with 11 bases identical to TRBD2. The J segment lost 7 bases and the V segment lost 6 bases, leaving 8 bases of the junction unmatched. The CDR3 consists of 15 residues. CDR1 MNHNY and CDR2 SVGAGI come from the germline V gene (reference sequence). The CDR3, as DNA: TGTGCCAGCAGAACACTAGCGGGAGATCTAAATGAGCAGTTCTTC. Protein sequence: CASRTLAGDLNEQFF.

CDR3 in DNA: TGTGCCAGCAGCTTATCCGTAAATCAGCCCCAGCATTTT. It yields the protein CASSLSVNQPQHF. The chain combines TRBV7-2 with TRBJ1-5, with D unresolved. The CDR3 length is 13 residues. Trimming took 2 bases from V and 4 from J, leaving 6 bases between them. CDR1 is SGHTA, CDR2 FQGNSA, per germline. Based on the CDR3 plus reference TRBV7-2 and TRBJ1-5, the full variable domain is GAGVSQSPSNKVTEKGKDVELRCDPISGHTALYWYRQSLGQGLEFLIYFQGNSAPDKSGLPSDRFSAERTGGSVSTLTIQRTQQEDSAVYLCASSLSVNQPQHFGDGTRLSIL.

The V and J genes are TRBV18 and TRBJ2-2; TRBD2 matches 15 bases. The CDR3 runs 19 residues. V lost 2 bases to trimming and J lost 0 bases; unmatched junction nucleotides: 4. In germline, CDR1 is KGHSH, CDR2 LQKENI. CDR3 region: CASSPRTSGGAANTGELFF. The DNA for the CDR3 is TGTGCCAGCTCACCAAGGACTAGCGGGGGGGCCGCGAACACCGGGGAGCTGTTTTTT.

This clone was detected only a few times. The chain combines TRBV9 with TRBJ1-4, with 7 bases fitting TRBD1. The germline V gene has CDR1 SGDLS and CDR2 YYNGEE. The V and J ends lost 4 bases and 3 bases, in that order; junction bases with no gene match: 3. The CDR3 sequence is 14 residues long. The chain's CDR3 is CASSQGGPNEKLFF. CDR3 in DNA: TGTGCCAGCAGCCAAGGGGGCCCTAATGAAAAACTGTTTTTT.

V usage is TRBV6-5 and J usage is TRBJ2-1; a weak D match, TRBD2 (5 bases). This CDR3 region has 14 residues. Per the germline V gene, CDR1 is MNHEY and CDR2 is SVGAGI. The ends were cut back, 6 bases at V and 8 bases at J, with 17 bases in the middle. The DNA for the CDR3 is TGTGCCAGCAGCCCGGGATCGGTAGCGTATGAGCAGTTCTTC. The encoded protein is CASSPGSVAYEQFF.

The chain combines TRBV24-1 with TRBJ1-5; 9 bases agree with TRBD1. Germline V CDR1 and CDR2: KGHDR, SFDVKD. The J segment lost 6 bases and the V segment lost 4 bases, leaving 12 bases of the junction unmatched. The length of the CDR3 is 17 residues. CDR3 DNA sequence: TGTGCCACCAGTGACACACAAGGGACAGGGATCGGTCAGCCCCAGCATTTT. Translated: CATSDTQGTGIGQPQHF.

The rearrangement uses TRBV19 and TRBJ2-1, with TRBD2 identical over 8 bases. CDR3 size: 15 residues. Trimming took 6 bases from V and 3 from J; bases not matched to a gene: 7. The germline V gene encodes CDR1 LNHDA and CDR2 SQIVND (reference sequence). CDR3 amino acids: CASREPGLDYNEQFF. In nucleotides, the CDR3 is TGTGCCAGTAGGGAACCGGGACTAGACTACAATGAGCAGTTCTTC. The full variable domain, in which reference TRBV19 and TRBJ2-1 provide the parts outside the CDR3, is DGGITQSPKYLFRKEGQNVTLSCEQNLNHDAMYWYRQDPGQGLRLIYYSQIVNDFQKGDIAEGYSVSREKKESFPLTVTSAQKNPTAFYLCASREPGLDYNEQFFGPGTRLTVL.

This clone has a handful of counts. The chain carries TRBV5-4 and TRBJ2-1; 8 bases map to TRBD2. The CDR3 sequence is 14 residues long. Per the germline V gene, CDR1 is SGHNT and CDR2 is YYREEE (reference sequence). The trim removed 1 base at V and 16 bases at J, leaving 13 bases unmatched. CDR3 nucleotides: TGTGCCAGCAGCTTGATGCGGGGGGCCCCGTTTGGATTCTTC. Residues: CASSLMRGAPFGFF.